The clone carrying this T cell receptor (beta chain) was seen only a few times. The antigen is undetermined. TCRdb passed the reads through MiXCR, listing each CDR3 protein once. The table has about 340,000 distinct CDR3 sequences, under 35% seen once. This sample was included in a study of T cell repertoires in cytomegalovirus infection. Overall study: Matching HLA type and CMV infection were both indicated by public TCR beta signatures. General study results and limits: Summed frequency of shared TCR beta families picked out CMV carriers who also had the relevant HLA. In two of eight donors, the top clonotype was HLA-C-restricted CMV-specific.

This CDR3 region has 16 residues. Germline V CDR1 and CDR2: SGHAT, FQNNGV. The V and J ends lost 1 base and 2 bases respectively, with 9 bases between them. The chain carries TRBV11-2 and TRBJ2-6; D is unclear. This sample comprised cultured PBMCs, obtained from culture after CMV antigen stimulation. The receptor was derived from a human donor in good health (CMV status not recorded). Some clones in this sample may be carry-over from other donors' samples. The CDR3 nucleotides are TGTGCCAGCAGCTTAGTCAGGCTAGCTGGGGCCAACGTCCTGACTTTC. This sequence encodes CASSLVRLAGANVLTF.